Detailed here is one T cell receptor beta chain. Its antigen is undetermined. Sequencing libraries made from TCR beta cDNA carried unique molecular identifiers. One entry per CDR3 protein, called by TCRdb with MiXCR from the PCR reads. The sample holds approximately 730,000 distinct CDR3 sequences, about 43% seen once. This sample was taken from a study of post-analysis software for immune sequencing data. Broader study findings: In patients, a few TRBV segments were more frequent than in controls, with TRBV5-6, TRBV5-1 and TRBV20-1 among them.

The V gene lost 0 bases and the J gene lost 3 bases, with 15 bases spanning the gap. CDR1 and CDR2 (germline): LGHNA, YSLEER. The CDR3 contains 16 residues. Material: blood. The clonotype was recovered from a girl aged 10 to 17 with multiple sclerosis. The genes are TRBV4-3 and TRBJ2-7, with D tentatively TRBD2 (6 bases). This CDR3 is CASSQEKSAGYYEQYF. In nucleotides, the CDR3 is TGCGCCAGCAGCCAAGAGAAATCAGCGGGCTACTACGAGCAGTACTTC.